This TCR beta chain was observed in a study of cytomegalovirus exposure and HLA in healthy donors. Overall study: An earlier analysis found some 100 million unique TCR beta sequences from approximately 190 million T cells.

Study findings and constraints: Follow-up analysis later connected one missense variant in DCLRE1C with trimming of TCR beta V- and J-genes.

In the case of this clone: The antigen remains undetermined.

The V gene lost 4 bases and the J gene lost 3 bases, with 11 bases spanning the gap. The CDR3 loop spans 14 amino acids. The PCR employed 60 Vbeta primers together with 13 Jbeta primers. Assay used: immunoSEQ multiplex PCR; TCRdb lists only in-frame clones, some missing. Of 100,000 to 120,000 clones listed, around 77% are singletons. The sequence derives from a young woman in good health and CMV-seropositive. V gene TRBV5-3 combines with J gene TRBJ1-5; maybe TRBD1 (6 bases). TRBV5-3 is classed as an ORF, of uncertain function. What was sequenced was PBMCs. The CDR3 nucleotides read TGTGCCAGAAGCGAGGGACACGCCAATCAGCCCCAGCATTTT. Protein product: CARSEGHANQPQHF.